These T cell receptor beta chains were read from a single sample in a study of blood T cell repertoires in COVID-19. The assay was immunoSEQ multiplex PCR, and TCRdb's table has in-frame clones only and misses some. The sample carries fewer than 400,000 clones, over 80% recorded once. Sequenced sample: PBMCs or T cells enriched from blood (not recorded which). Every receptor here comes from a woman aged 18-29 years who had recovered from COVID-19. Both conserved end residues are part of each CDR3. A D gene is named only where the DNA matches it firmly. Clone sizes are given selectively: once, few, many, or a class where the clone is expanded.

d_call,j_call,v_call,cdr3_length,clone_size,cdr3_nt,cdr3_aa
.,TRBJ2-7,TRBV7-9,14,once,TGTGCCAGCGCCCAGGAGAACAGGCGCTACGAGCAGTACTTC,CASAQENRRYEQYF
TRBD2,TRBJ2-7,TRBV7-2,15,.,TGTGCCAGCAGCATAGCGGGGGGGTCCCACTACGAGCAGTACTTC,CASSIAGGSHYEQYF
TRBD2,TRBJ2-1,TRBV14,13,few,TGTGCCTCTAGCGGGAGGATCTACAATGAGCAGTTCTTC,CASSGRIYNEQFF
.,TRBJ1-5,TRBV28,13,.,TGTGCCAGCAGCGCGATATGGACAAAATCCCAGCATTTT,CASSAIWTKSQHF
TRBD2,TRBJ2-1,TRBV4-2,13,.,TGTGCCAGCAGCCCTCCTAGCGGGAGTCTCCAGTTCTTC,CASSPPSGSLQFF
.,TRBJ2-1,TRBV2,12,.,TGTGCCAGCATAACTAACTACAATGAGCAGTTCTTC,CASITNYNEQFF
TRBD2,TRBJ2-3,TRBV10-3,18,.,TGTGCCATCAGTGAGGCGGGACTAGCGGGGGACATCGGGGATACGCAGTATTTT,CAISEAGLAGDIGDTQYF
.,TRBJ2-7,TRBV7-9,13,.,TGTGCCAGCAGCGTCGGGGTGGGCAACGAGCAGTACTTC,CASSVGVGNEQYF
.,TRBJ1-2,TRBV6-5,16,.,TGTGCCAGCAGTTACCCCCCCCATGGTGTCCCGGAGGGCTACACCTTC,CASSYPPHGVPEGYTF
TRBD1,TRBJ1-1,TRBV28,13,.,TGTGCCAGCAGCCTAAGCAGGACAGGTGAAGCTTTCTTT,CASSLSRTGEAFF
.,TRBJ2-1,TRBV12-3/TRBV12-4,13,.,TGTGCCAGCAGCTTGAGGACCTACAATGAGCAGTTCTTC,CASSLRTYNEQFF
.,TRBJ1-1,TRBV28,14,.,TGTGCCGGCGGGGGGGCGGGAGAGGCCACTGAAGCTTTCTTT,CAGGGAGEATEAFF
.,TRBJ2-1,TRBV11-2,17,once,TGTGCCAGCAGTTCGACAGACGGGTCGCGGATTTACAATGAGCAGTTCTTC,CASSSTDGSRIYNEQFF
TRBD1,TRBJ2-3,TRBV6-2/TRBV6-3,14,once,TGTGCCAGCAGCCTAGGGGGCAGCACAGATACGCAGTATTTT,CASSLGGSTDTQYF
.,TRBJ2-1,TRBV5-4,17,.,TGTGCCAGCAGCTTAGGGTGGCGGGAACACTCCTACAATGAGCAGTTCTTC,CASSLGWREHSYNEQFF
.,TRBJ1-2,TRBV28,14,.,TGTGCCAGCAGCCCAGGGACTGCGAATTATGGCTACACCTTC,CASSPGTANYGYTF
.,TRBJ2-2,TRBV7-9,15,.,TGTGCCAGCAGCATCACTAGCCCCAACACCGGGGAGCTGTTTTTT,CASSITSPNTGELFF
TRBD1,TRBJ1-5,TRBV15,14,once,TGTGCCACCAGCGAGGGGGCCCGAGGGCAGCCCCAGCATTTT,CATSEGARGQPQHF
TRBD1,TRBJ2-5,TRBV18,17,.,TGTGCCAGCCCTAGGGGGGACAGGGGCTCAAGTGGGGAGACCCAGTACTTC,CASPRGDRGSSGETQYF
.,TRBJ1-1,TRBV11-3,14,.,TGTGCCAGCAGCCCGAGTCGAGAGAACACTGAAGCTTTCTTT,CASSPSRENTEAFF
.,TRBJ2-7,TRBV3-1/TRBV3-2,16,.,TGTGCCAGCAGCTCCTTCGGCGGCAGCTCCCGCTACGAGCAGTACTTC,CASSSFGGSSRYEQYF
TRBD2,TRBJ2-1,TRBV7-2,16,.,TGTGCCAGCAGCTTAGGCCCGACTAGCGGGAGGAATGAGCAGTTCTTC,CASSLGPTSGRNEQFF
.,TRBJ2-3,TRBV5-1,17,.,TGCGCCAGCAGCTTGGTGGTTGGGGGCGCAGGCACAGATACGCAGTATTTT,CASSLVVGGAGTDTQYF
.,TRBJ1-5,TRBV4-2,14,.,TGTGCCAGCAGCCAAGTGTGGCGGGGTCAGCCCCAGCATTTT,CASSQVWRGQPQHF
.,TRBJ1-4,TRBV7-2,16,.,TGTGCCAGCAGCTTAGCTTGGAGCAGGGCGGATGAAAAACTGTTTTTT,CASSLAWSRADEKLFF
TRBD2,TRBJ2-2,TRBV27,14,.,TGTGCCAGCAGTTTCGGGACTAGTCCCGGGGAGCTGTTTTTT,CASSFGTSPGELFF
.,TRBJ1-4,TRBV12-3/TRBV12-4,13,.,TGTGCCAGCAAATCGGGGGGAACTGAAAAACTGTTTTTT,CASKSGGTEKLFF
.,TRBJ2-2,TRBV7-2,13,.,TGTGCCAGCAGCTCAACAAACACCGGGGAGCTGTTTTTT,CASSSTNTGELFF
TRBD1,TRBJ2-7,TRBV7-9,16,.,TGTGCCAGCAGCAATTTTCCGGACAGGGGCGGCTACGAGCAGTACTTC,CASSNFPDRGGYEQYF
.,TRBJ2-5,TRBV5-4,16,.,TGTGCCAGCAGCTTTTGGGGGGAAATGTTGGAAGAGACCCAGTACTTC,CASSFWGEMLEETQYF
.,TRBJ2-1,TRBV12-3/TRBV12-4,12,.,TGTGCCAGCAGTTTCCGAGACAATGAGCAGTTCTTC,CASSFRDNEQFF
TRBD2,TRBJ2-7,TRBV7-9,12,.,TGTGCCAGCAGCTTTGCTAGCGGGGACAAATACTTC,CASSFASGDKYF
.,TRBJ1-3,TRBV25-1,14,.,TGTGCCAGCAGTGAATTGTTATCTGGAAACACCATATATTTT,CASSELLSGNTIYF
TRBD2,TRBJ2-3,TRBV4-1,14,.,TGCGCCAGCAGCCTAGCGGGGATCACAGATACGCAGTATTTT,CASSLAGITDTQYF
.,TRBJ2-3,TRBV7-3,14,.,TGTGCCAGCAGCCCCGGGAGTGGCGCAGATACGCAGTATTTT,CASSPGSGADTQYF